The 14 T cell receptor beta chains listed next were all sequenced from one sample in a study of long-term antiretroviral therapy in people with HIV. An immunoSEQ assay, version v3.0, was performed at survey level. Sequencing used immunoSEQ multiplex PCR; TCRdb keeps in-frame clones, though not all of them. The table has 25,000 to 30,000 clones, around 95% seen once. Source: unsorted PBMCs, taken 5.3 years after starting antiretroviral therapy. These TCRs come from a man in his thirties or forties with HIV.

The CDR3 protein is CASGFKGSQPQHF. The CDR3, as DNA: TGTGCTAGTGGTTTCAAGGGGAGTCAGCCCCAGCATTTT. The V call is TRBV12-5, the J call TRBJ1-5, with D maybe TRBD1 (5 bases). The V and J ends lost 3 bases and 6 bases respectively, with 9 bases between them. The CDR3 totals 13 residues. The germline gives CDR1 LGHNT, CDR2 FRNRAP.

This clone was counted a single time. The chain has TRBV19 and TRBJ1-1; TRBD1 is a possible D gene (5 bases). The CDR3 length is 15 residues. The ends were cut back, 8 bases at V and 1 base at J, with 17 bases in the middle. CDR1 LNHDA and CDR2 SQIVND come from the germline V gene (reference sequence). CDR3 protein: CASCWGRTSNTEAFF. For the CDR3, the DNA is TGTGCCAGTTGTTGGGGCAGAACTTCGAACACTGAAGCTTTCTTT.

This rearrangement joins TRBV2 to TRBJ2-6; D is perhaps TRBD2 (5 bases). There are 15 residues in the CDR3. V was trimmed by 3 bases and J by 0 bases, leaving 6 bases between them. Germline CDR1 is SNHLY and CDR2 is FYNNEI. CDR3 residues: CASSDGVSGANVLTF. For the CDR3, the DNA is TGTGCCAGCAGTGACGGGGTCTCTGGGGCCAACGTCCTGACTTTC.

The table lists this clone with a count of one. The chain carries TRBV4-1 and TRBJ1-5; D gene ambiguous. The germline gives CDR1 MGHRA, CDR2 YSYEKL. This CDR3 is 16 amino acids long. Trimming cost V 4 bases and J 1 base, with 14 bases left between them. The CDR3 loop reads CASSPSPPGSNQPQHF. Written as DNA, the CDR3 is TGCGCCAGCAGCCCTAGCCCCCCGGGAAGCAATCAGCCCCAGCATTTT.

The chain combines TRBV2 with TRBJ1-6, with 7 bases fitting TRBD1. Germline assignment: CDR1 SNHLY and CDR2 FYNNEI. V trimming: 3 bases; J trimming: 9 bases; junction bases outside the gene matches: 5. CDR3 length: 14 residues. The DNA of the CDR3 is TGTGCCAGCAGTGACCAGGGGGTGGCTTCACCCCTCCACTTT. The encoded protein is CASSDQGVASPLHF.

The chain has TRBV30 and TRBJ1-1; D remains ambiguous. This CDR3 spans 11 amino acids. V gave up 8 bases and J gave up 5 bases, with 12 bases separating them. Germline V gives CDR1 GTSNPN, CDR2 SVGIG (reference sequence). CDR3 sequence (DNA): TGTGCCCGCTCAGAGGGAACTGAAGCTTTCTTT. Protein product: CARSEGTEAFF.

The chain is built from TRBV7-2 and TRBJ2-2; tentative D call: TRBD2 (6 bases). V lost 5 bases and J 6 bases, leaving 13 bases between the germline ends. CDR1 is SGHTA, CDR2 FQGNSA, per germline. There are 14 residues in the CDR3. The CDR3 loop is CASSGGTSAGELFF. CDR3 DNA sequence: TGTGCCAGCAGCGGAGGGACTTCGGCCGGGGAGCTGTTTTTT. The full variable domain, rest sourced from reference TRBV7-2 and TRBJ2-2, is GAGVSQSPSNKVTEKGKDVELRCDPISGHTALYWYRQSLGQGLEFLIYFQGNSAPDKSGLPSDRFSAERTGGSVSTLTIQRTQQEDSAVYLCASSGGTSAGELFFGEGSRLTVL.

CDR3 loop: CASSPAPGQGGYEQYF. In nucleotides, the CDR3 is TGTGCCAGCAGCCCGGCACCGGGACAGGGGGGGTACGAGCAGTACTTC. The chain links TRBV7-2 to TRBJ2-7; 11 bases line up with TRBD1. This CDR3 has 16 residues. J was trimmed by 4 bases and V by 5 bases; bases with no gene match: 10. Germline CDR1 is SGHTA and CDR2 is FQGNSA.

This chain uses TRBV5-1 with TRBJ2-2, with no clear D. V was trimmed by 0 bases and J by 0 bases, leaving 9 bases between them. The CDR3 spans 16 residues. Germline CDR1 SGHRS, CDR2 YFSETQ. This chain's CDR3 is CASSLGRVANTGELFF. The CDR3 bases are TGCGCCAGCAGCTTGGGGCGTGTGGCGAACACCGGGGAGCTGTTTTTT.

In DNA form, the CDR3 reads TGCAGCGTTGCGACGCCTTGGGATGAGCAGTTCTTC. Translation gives CSVATPWDEQFF. This sequence joins TRBV29-1 and TRBJ2-1; no definite D call. The length of the CDR3 is 12 residues. V lost 4 bases and J lost 8, with 12 bases in between. The germline gives CDR1 SQVTM, CDR2 ANQGSEA.

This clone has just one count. Written as DNA, the CDR3 is TGTGCCAGCAGACCGCCCGGACTCTATGGCTACACCTTC. As protein: CASRPPGLYGYTF. The chain joins TRBV6-5 to TRBJ1-2; no definite D call. The V gene's germline CDR1 is MNHEY and CDR2 SVGAGI. With 6 bases removed from V and 4 bases from J, the gap between germline ends came to 12 bases. CDR3 size: 13 residues.

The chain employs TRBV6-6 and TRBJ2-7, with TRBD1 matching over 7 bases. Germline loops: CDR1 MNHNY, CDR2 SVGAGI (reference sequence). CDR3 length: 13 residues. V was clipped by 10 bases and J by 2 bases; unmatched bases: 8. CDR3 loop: CATSAGTAYEQYF. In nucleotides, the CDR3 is TGTGCCACCTCCGCAGGGACAGCCTACGAGCAGTACTTC.

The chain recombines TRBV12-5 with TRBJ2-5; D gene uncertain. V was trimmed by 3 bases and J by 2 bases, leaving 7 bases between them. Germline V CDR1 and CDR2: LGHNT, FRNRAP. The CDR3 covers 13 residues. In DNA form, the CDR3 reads TGTGCTAGTGGTTTAGGGCTTCAAGAGACCCAGTACTTC. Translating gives CASGLGLQETQYF.

The CDR3: CASSRTSGTSSHEQFF. The CDR3 coding sequence is TGCGCCAGCAGCCGGACTTCCGGGACTAGCTCCCATGAGCAGTTCTTC. The V gene is TRBV4-3, the J gene TRBJ2-1; 9 bases align to TRBD2. This CDR3 is 16 amino acids long. Germline V CDR1 and CDR2: LGHNA, YSLEER. V trimming: 4 bases; J trimming: 8 bases; junction bases outside the gene matches: 12.